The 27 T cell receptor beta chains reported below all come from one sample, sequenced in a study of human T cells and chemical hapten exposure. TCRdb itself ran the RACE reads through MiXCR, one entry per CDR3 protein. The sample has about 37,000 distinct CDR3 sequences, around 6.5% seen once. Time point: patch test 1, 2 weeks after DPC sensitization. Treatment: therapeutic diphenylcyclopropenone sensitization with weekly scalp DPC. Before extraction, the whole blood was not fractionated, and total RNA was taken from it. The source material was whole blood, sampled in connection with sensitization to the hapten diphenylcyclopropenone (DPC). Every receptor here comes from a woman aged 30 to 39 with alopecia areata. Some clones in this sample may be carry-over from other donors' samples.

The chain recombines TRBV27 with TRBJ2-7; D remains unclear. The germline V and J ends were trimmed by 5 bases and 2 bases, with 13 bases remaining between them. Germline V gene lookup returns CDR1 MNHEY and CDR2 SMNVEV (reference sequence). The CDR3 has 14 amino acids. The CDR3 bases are TGTGCCAGCAGTCGCGAGTCGGCAGCCTACGAGCAGTACTTC. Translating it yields CASSRESAAYEQYF.

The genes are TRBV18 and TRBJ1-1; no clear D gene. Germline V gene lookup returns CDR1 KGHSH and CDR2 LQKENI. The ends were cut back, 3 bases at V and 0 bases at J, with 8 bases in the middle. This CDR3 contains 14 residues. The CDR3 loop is CASSPQVLNTEAFF. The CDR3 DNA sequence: TGTGCCAGCTCACCCCAGGTCCTGAACACTGAAGCTTTCTTT.

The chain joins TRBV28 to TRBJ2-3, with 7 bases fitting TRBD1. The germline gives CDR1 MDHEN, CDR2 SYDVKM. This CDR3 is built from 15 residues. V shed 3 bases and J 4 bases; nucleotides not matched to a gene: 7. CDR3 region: CASSFSGQDSDTQYF. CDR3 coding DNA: TGTGCCAGCAGTTTTTCCGGACAGGACTCAGATACGCAGTATTTT.

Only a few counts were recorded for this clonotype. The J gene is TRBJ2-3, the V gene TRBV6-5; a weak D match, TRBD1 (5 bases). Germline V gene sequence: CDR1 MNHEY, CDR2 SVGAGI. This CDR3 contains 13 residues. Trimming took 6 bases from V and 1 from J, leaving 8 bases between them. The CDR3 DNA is TGTGCCAGCAGGGACACGGGCACAGATACGCAGTATTTT. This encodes CASRDTGTDTQYF.

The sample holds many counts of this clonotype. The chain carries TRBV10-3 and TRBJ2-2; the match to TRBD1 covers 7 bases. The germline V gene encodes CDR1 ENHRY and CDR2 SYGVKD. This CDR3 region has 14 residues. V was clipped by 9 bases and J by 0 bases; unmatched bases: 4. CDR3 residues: CAISGGPNTGELFF. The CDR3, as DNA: TGTGCCATATCAGGGGGACCGAACACCGGGGAGCTGTTTTTT.

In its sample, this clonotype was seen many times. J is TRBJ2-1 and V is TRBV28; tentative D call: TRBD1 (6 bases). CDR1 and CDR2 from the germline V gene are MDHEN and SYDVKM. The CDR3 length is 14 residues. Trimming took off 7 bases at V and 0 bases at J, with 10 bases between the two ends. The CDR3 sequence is CASTTDSSYNEQFF. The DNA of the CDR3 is TGTGCCAGCACCACGGACAGCTCCTACAATGAGCAGTTCTTC. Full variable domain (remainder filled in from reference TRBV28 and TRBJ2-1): DVKVTQSSRYLVKRTGEKVFLECVQDMDHENMFWYRQDPGLGLRLIYFSYDVKMKEKGDIPEGYSVSREKKERFSLILESASTNQTSMYLCASTTDSSYNEQFFGPGTRLTVL.

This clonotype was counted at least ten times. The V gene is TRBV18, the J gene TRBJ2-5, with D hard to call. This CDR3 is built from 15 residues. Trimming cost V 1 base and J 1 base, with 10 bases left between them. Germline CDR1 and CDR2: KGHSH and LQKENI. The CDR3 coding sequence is TGTGCCAGCTCACCACGCGAAAAATTCCAAGAGACCCAGTACTTC. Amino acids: CASSPREKFQETQYF.

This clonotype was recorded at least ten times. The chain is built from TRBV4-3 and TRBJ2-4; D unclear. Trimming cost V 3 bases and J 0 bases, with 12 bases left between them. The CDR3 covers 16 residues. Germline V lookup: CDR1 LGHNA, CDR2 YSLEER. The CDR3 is CASSHTYPEAKNIQYF. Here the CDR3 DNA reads TGCGCCAGCAGCCACACTTACCCTGAAGCCAAAAACATTCAGTACTTC.

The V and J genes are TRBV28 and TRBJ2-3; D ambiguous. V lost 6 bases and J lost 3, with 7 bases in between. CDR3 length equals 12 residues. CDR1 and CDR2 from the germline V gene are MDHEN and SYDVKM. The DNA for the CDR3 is TGTGCCAGCAGGTTAGGGACAGATACGCAGTATTTT. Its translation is CASRLGTDTQYF.

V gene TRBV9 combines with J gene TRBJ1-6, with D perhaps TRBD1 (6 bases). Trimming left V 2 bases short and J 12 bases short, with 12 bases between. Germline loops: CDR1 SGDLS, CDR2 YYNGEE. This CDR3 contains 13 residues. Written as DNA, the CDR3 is TGTGCCAGCAGCGTGACAGGCAGTGGACCCCTCCACTTT. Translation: CASSVTGSGPLHF.

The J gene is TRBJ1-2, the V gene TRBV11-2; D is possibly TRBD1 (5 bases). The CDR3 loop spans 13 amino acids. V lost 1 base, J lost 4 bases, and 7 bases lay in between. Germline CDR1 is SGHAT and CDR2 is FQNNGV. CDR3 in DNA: TGTGCCAGCAGCTTAGGGGGGGGCTATGGCTACACCTTC. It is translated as CASSLGGGYGYTF.

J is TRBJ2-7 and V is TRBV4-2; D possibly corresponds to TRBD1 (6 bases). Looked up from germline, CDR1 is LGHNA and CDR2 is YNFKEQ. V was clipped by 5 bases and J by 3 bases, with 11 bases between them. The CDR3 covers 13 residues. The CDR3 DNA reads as TGTGCCAGCAGCACCCCACAGGGCTACGAGCAGTACTTC. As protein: CASSTPQGYEQYF.

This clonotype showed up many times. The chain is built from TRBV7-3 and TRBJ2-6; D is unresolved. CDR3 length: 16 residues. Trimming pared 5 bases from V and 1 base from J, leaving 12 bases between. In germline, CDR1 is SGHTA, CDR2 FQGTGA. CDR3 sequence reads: CASSPLRVSGANVLTF. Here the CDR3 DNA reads TGTGCCAGCAGCCCTTTACGAGTATCTGGGGCCAACGTCCTGACTTTC. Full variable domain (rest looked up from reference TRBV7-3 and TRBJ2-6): GAGVSQTPSNKVTEKGKYVELRCDPISGHTALYWYRQSLGQGPEFLIYFQGTGAADDSGLPNDRFFAVRPEGSVSTLKIQRTERGDSAVYLCASSPLRVSGANVLTFGAGSRLTVL.

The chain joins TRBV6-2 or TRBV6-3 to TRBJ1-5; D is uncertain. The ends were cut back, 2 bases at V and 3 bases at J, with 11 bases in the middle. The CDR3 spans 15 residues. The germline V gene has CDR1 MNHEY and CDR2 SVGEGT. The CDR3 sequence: CASSYSAWYNQPQHF. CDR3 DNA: TGTGCCAGCAGTTACAGCGCCTGGTACAATCAGCCCCAGCATTTT.

CDR3 nucleotides: TGTGCCAGCAGCGTCACCGGGACCGCTAATGAGCAGTTCTTC. The encoded protein is CASSVTGTANEQFF. The chain uses TRBV9 and TRBJ2-1; tentatively, D is TRBD1 or TRBD2 (5 bases each). The CDR3 extends over 14 amino acids. Trimming removed 2 bases at V and 7 bases at J, with 13 bases between. Germline V gene data show CDR1 as SGDLS and CDR2 as YYNGEE.

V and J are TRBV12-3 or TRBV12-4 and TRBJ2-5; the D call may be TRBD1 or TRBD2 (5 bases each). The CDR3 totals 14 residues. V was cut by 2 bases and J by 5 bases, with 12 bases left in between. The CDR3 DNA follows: TGTGCCAGCAGTTTACACGGGGCACGGGAGACCCAGTACTTC. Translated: CASSLHGARETQYF.

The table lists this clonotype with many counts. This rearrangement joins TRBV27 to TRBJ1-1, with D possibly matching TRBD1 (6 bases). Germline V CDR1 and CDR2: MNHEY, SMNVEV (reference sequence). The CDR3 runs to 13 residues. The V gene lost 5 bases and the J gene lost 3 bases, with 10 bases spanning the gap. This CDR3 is CASSPGAYTEAFF. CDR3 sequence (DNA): TGTGCCAGCAGTCCGGGGGCCTACACTGAAGCTTTCTTT.

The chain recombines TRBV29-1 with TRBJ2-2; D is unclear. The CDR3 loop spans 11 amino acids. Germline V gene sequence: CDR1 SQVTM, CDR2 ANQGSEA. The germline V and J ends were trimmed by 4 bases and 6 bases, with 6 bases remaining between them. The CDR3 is CSVAEAGELFF. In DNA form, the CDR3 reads TGCAGCGTTGCCGAGGCCGGGGAGCTGTTTTTT.

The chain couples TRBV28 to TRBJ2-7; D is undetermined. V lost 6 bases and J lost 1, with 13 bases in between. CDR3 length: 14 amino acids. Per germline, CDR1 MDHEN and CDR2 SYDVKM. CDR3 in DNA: TGTGCCAGCAGCCGACAACGAGTATCCTACGAGCAGTACTTC. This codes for CASSRQRVSYEQYF.

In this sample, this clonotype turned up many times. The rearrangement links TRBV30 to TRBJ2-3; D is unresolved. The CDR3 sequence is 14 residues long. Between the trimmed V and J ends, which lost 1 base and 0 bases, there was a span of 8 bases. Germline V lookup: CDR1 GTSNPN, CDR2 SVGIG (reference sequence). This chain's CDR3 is CAWSGLASTDTQYF. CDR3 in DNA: TGTGCCTGGAGTGGATTAGCTAGCACAGATACGCAGTATTTT.

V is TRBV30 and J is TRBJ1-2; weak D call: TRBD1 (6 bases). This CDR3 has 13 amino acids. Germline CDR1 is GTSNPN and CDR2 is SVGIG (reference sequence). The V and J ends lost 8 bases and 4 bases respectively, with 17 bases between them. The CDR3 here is CAGETGSPYGYTF. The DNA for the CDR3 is TGTGCCGGAGAGACAGGCAGTCCCTATGGCTACACCTTC. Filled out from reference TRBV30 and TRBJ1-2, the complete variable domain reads SQTIHQWPATLVQPVGSPLSLECTVEGTSNPNLYWYRQAAGRGLQLLFYSVGIGQISSEVPQNLSASRPQDRQFILSSKKLLLSDSGFYLCAGETGSPYGYTFGSGTRLTVV.

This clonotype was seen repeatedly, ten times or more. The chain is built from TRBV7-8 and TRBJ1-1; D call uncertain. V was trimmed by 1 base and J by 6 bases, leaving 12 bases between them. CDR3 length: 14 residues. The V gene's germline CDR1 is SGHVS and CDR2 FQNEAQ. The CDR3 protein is CASSLVFIGSEAFF. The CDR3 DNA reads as TGTGCCAGCAGCTTAGTTTTCATTGGGTCTGAAGCTTTCTTT.

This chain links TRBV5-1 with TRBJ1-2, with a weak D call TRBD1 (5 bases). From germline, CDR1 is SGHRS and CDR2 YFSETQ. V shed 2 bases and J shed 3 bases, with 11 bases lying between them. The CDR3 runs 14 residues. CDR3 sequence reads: CASSFGGAHYGYTF. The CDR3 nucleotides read TGCGCCAGCAGCTTCGGGGGTGCGCACTATGGCTACACCTTC. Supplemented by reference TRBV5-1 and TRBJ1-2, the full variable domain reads KAGVTQTPRYLIKTRGQQVTLSCSPISGHRSVSWYQQTPGQGLQFLFEYFSETQRNKGNFPGRFSGRQFSNSRSEMNVSTLELGDSALYLCASSFGGAHYGYTFGSGTRLTVV.

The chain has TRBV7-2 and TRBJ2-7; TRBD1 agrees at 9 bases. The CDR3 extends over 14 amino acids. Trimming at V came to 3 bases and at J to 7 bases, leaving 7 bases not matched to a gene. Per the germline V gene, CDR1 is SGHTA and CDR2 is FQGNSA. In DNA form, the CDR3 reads TGTGCCAGCAGCTTCGGGACAGGGTATGAGGAGCAGTACTTC. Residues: CASSFGTGYEEQYF.

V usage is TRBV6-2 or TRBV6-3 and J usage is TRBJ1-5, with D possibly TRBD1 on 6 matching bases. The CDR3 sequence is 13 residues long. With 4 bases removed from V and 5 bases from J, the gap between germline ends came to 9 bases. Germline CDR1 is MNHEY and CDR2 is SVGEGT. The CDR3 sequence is CASSFAGDQPQHF. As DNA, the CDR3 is TGTGCCAGCAGTTTCGCAGGGGATCAGCCCCAGCATTTT.

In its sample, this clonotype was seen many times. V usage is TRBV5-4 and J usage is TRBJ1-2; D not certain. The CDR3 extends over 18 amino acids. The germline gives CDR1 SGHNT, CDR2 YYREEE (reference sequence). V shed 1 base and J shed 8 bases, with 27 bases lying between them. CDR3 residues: CASSLSLLRAMTVEGYTF. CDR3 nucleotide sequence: TGTGCCAGCAGCTTGAGCTTATTGAGGGCTATGACTGTGGAGGGCTACACCTTC.

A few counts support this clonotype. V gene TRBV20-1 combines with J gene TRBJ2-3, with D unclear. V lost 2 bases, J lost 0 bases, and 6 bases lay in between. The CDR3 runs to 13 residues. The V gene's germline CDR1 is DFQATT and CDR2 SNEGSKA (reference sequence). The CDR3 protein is CSARQLSTDTQYF. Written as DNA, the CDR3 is TGCAGTGCTAGACAGCTAAGCACAGATACGCAGTATTTT.